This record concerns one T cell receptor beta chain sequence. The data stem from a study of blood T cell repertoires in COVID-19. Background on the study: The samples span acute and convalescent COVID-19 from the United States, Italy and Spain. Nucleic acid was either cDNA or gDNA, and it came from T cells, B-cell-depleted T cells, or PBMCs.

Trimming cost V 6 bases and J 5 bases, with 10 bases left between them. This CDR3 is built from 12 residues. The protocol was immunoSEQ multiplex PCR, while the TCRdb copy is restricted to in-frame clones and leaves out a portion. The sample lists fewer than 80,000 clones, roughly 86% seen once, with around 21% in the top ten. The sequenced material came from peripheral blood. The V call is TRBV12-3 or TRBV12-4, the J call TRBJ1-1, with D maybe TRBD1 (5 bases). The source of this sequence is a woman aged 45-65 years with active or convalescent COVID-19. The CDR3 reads CASSSRGTEAFF. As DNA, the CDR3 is TGTGCCAGCAGCTCTCGGGGGACTGAAGCTTTCTTT.